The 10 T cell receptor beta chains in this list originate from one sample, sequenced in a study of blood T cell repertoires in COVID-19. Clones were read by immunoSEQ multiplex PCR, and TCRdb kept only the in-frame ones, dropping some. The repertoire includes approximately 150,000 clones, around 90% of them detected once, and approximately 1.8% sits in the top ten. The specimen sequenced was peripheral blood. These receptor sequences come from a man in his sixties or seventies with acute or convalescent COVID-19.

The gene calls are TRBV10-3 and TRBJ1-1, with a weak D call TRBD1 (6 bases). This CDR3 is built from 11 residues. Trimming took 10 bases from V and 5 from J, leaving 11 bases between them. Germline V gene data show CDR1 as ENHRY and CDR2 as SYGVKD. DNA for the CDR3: TGTGCCAGCACAGGGACGACTGAAGCTTTCTTT. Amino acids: CASTGTTEAFF.

CDR3 coding DNA: TGTGCCAGCAGCGTAGGAGTAATCGACACCATATATTTT. This encodes CASSVGVIDTIYF. The chain joins TRBV9 to TRBJ1-3; D call uncertain. Germline lookup yields CDR1 SGDLS and CDR2 YYNGEE. V was clipped by 0 bases and J by 8 bases, with 9 bases between them. The CDR3 covers 13 residues.

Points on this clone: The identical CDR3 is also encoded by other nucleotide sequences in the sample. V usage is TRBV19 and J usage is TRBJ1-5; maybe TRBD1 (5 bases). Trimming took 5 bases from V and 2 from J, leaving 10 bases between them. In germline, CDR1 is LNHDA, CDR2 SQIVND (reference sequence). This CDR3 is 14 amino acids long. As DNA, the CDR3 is TGTGCCAGTAGTGGCCAGGGCGGCAATCAGCCCCAGCATTTT. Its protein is CASSGQGGNQPQHF. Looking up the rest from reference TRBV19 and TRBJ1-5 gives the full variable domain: DGGITQSPKYLFRKEGQNVTLSCEQNLNHDAMYWYRQDPGQGLRLIYYSQIVNDFQKGDIAEGYSVSREKKESFPLTVTSAQKNPTAFYLCASSGQGGNQPQHFGDGTRLSIL.

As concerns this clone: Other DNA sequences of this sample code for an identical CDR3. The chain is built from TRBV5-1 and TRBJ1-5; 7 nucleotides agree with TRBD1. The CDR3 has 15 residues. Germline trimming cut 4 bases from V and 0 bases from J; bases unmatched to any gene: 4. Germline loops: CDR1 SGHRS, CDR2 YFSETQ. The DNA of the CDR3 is TGCGCCAGCAGCAGAACAGGGGATAGCAATCAGCCCCAGCATTTT. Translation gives CASSRTGDSNQPQHF.

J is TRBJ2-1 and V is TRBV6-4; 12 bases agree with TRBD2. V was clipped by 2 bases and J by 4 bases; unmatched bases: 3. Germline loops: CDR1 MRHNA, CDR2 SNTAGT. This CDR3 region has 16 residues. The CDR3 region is CASSDLAGGPYNEQFF. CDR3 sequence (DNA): TGTGCCAGCAGTGACCTAGCGGGGGGGCCGTACAATGAGCAGTTCTTC.

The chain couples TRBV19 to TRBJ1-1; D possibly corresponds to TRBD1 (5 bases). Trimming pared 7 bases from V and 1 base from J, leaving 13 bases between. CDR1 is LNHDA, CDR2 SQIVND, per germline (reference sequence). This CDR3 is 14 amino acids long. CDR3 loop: CASKTTGGNTEAFF. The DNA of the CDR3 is TGTGCCAGTAAAACTACAGGTGGGAACACTGAAGCTTTCTTT.

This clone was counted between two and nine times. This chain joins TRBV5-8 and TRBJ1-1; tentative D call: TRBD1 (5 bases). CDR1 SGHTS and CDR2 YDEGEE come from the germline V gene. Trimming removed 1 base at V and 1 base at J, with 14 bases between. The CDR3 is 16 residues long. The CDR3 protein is CASSLWAGVRNTEAFF. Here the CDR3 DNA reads TGTGCCAGCAGCTTGTGGGCGGGGGTCCGGAACACTGAAGCTTTCTTT.

The CDR3 protein is CASSAGGLSHQPQHF. The DNA for the CDR3 is TGTGCCAGCAGCGCCGGGGGGCTTAGTCATCAGCCCCAGCATTTT. V gene TRBV6-5 combines with J gene TRBJ1-5; tentative D call: TRBD1 (6 bases). Per germline, CDR1 MNHEY and CDR2 SVGAGI. This CDR3 has 15 amino acids. The ends were cut back, 6 bases at V and 5 bases at J, with 17 bases in the middle.

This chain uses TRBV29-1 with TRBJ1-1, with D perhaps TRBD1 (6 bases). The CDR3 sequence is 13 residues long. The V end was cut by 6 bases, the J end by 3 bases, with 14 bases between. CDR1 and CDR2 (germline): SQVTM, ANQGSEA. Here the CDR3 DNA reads TGCAGCGTGGCCGAACAGGGCGACACTGAAGCTTTCTTT. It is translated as CSVAEQGDTEAFF.

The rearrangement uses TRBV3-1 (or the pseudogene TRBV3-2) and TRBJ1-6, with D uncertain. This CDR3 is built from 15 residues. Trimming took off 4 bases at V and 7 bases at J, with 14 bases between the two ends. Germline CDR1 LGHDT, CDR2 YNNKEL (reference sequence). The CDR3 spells CASSPGGERNSPLHF. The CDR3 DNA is TGTGCCAGCAGCCCGGGTGGAGAAAGGAATTCACCCCTCCACTTT.